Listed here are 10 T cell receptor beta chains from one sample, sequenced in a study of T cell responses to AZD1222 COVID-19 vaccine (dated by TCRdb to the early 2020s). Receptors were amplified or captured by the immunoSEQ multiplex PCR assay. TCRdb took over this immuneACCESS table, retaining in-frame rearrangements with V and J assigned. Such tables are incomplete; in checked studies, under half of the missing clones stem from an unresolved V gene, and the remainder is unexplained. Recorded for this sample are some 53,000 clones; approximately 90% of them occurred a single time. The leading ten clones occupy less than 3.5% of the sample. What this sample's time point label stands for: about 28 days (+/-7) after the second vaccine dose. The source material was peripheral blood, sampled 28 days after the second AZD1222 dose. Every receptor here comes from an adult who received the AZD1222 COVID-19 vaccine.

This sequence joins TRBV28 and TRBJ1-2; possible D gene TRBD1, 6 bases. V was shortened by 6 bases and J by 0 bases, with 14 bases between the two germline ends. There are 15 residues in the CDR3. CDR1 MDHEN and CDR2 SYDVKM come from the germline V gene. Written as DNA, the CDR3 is TGTGCCAGCAGGGGGGCAGGGGTAGCTAACTATGGCTACACCTTC. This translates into CASRGAGVANYGYTF.

The CDR3 nucleotides read TGTGCCAGTGGGATTAGCAACCACAATGAGCAGTTCTTC. Amino acid sequence: CASGISNHNEQFF. The chain uses TRBV19 and TRBJ2-1; D ambiguous. Trimming removed 8 bases from V and 5 bases from J, with 13 bases in between. The CDR3 runs 13 residues. Germline CDR1 LNHDA, CDR2 SQIVND (reference sequence).

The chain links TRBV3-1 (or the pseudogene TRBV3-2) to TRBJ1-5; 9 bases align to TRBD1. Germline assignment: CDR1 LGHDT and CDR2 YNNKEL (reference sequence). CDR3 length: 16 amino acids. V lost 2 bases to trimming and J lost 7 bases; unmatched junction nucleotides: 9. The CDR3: CASSQTQGAGGQPQHF. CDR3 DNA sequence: TGTGCCAGCAGCCAAACACAGGGGGCTGGTGGACAGCCCCAGCATTTT.

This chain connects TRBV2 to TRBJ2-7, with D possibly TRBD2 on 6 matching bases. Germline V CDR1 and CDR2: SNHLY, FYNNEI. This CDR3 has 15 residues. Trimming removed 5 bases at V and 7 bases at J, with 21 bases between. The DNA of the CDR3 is TGTGCCAGCAGTCAGATGGGACTGGGAGGTGGGGAGCAGTACTTC. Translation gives CASSQMGLGGGEQYF.

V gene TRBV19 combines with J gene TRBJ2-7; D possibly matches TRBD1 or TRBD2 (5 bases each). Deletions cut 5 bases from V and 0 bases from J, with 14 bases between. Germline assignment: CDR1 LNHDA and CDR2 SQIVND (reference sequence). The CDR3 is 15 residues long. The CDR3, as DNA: TGTGCCAGTAGTGTGAGAGGGGCGAGCTCCTACGAGCAGTACTTC. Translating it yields CASSVRGASSYEQYF.

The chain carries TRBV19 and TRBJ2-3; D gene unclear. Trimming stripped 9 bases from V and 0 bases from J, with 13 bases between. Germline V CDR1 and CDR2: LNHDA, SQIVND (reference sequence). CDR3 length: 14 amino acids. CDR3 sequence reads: CASAPRPSTDTQYF. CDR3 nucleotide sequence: TGTGCCAGCGCCCCCAGGCCTAGCACAGATACGCAGTATTTT.

CDR3 loop: CASSLVVSGRGYNEQFF. The CDR3 DNA reads as TGCGCCAGCAGCTTGGTGGTTAGCGGGAGGGGGTACAATGAGCAGTTCTTC. The genes are TRBV5-1 and TRBJ2-1, with 11 bases matching TRBD2. With V trimmed by 0 bases and J by 4 bases, 6 bases remained unmatched. From germline, CDR1 is SGHRS and CDR2 YFSETQ. This CDR3 is 17 amino acids long.

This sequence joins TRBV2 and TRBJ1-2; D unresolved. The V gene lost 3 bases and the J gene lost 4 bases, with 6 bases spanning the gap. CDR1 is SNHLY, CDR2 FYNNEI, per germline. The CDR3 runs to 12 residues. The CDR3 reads CASSERSYGYTF. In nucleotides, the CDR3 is TGTGCCAGCAGTGAGAGGAGCTATGGCTACACCTTC.

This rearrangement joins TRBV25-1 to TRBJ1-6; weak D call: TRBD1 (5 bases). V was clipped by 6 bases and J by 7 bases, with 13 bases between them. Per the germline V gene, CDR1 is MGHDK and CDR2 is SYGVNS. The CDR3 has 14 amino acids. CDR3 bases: TGTGCCAGCAGGGCCGGGGGGGAAAATTCACCCCTCCACTTT. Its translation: CASRAGGENSPLHF.

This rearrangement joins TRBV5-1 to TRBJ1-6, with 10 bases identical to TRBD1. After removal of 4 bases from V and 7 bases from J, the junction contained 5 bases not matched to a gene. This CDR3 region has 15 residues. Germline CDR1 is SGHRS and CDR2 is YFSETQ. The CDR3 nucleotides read TGCGCCAGCAGCCCCTCGGGACAGGGGAATTCACCCCTCCACTTT. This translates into CASSPSGQGNSPLHF.